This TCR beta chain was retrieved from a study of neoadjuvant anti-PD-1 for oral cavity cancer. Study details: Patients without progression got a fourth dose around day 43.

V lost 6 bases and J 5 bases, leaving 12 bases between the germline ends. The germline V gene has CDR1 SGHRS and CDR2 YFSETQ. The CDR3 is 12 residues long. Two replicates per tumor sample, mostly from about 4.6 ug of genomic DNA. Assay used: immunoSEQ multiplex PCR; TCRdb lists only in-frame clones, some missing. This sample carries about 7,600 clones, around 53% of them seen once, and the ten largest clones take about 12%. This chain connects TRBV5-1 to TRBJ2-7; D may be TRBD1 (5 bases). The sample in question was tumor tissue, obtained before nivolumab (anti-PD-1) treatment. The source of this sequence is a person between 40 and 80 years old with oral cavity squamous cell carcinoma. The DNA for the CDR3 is TGCGCCAGCAAGGGGCAGGACCACGAGCAGTACTTC. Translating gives CASKGQDHEQYF. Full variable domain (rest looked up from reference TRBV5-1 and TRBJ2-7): KAGVTQTPRYLIKTRGQQVTLSCSPISGHRSVSWYQQTPGQGLQFLFEYFSETQRNKGNFPGRFSGRQFSNSRSEMNVSTLELGDSALYLCASKGQDHEQYFGPGTRLTVT.